This T cell receptor (beta chain) was sequenced in a study of patients and donors after allogeneic stem cell transplantation. V dropped 4 bases and J dropped 1; count of bases not matched to a gene: 5. Germline lookup yields CDR1 LGHDT and CDR2 YNNKEL (reference sequence). The CDR3 runs 15 residues. MiXCR, applied by TCRdb to the RT-PCR reads, yields one record per CDR3 protein. The data contain about a million distinct CDR3 sequences, over 15% of them singletons. The material sequenced was blood, either unsorted or a sorted T cell fraction (not recorded which). This rearrangement joins TRBV3-1 to TRBJ2-3; 7 bases align to TRBD2. The receptor comes from a human donor who was either an allogeneic HSCT recipient or a stem cell or donor lymphocyte infusion donor (not recorded which). It is not recorded whose cells these are; they may come from a transplant donor. The CDR3 here is CASSRGRAGTDTQYF. In DNA, the CDR3 is TGTGCCAGCAGCCGAGGGAGGGCCGGCACAGATACGCAGTATTTT.